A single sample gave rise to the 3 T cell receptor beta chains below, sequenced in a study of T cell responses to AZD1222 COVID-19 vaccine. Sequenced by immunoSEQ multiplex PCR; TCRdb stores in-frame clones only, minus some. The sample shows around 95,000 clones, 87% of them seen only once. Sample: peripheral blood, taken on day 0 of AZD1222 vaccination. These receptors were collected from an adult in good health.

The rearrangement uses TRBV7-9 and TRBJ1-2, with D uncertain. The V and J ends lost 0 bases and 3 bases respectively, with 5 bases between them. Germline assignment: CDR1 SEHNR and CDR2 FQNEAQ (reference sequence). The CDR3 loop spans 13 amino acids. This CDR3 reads CASSLAGYYGYTF. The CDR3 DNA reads TGTGCCAGCAGCTTAGCAGGCTACTATGGCTACACCTTC.

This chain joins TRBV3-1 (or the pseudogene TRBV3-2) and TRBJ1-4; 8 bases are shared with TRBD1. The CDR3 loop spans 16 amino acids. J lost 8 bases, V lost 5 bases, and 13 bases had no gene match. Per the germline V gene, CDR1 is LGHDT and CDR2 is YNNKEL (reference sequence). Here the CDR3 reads CASSYRPGQVGEKLFF. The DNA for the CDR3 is TGTGCCAGCAGCTATCGACCGGGACAGGTCGGGGAAAAACTGTTTTTT.

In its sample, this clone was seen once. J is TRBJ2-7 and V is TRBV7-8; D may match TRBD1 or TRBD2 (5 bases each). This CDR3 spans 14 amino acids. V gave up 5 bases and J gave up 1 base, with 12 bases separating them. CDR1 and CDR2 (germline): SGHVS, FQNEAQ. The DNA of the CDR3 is TGTGCCAGCAGCCGAGGGACGGCGTCCTACGAGCAGTACTTC. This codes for CASSRGTASYEQYF.